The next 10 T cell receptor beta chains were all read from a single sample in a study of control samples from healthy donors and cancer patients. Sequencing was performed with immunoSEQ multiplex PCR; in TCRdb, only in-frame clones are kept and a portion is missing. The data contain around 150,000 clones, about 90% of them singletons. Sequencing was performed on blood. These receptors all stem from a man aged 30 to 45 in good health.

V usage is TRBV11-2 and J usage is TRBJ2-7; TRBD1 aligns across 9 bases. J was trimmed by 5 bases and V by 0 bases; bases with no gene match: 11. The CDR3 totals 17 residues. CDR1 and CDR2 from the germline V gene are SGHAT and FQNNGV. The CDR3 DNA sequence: TGTGCCAGCAGCTTAGATATAGTTGGGACAGGGTACCACGAGCAGTACTTC. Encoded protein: CASSLDIVGTGYHEQYF.

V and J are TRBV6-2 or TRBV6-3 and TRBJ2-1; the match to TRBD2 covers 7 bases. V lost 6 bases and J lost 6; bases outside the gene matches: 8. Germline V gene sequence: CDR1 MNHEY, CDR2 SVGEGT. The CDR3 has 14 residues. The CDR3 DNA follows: TGTGCCAGCAGCCTCCCGGCTAGCGGCAATGAGCAGTTCTTC. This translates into CASSLPASGNEQFF.

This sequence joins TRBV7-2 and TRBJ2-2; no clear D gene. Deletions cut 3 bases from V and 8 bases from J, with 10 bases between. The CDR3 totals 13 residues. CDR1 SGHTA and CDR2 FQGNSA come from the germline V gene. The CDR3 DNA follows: TGTGCCAGCAGCTTGGATTCACCAGGGGAGCTGTTTTTT. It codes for CASSLDSPGELFF.

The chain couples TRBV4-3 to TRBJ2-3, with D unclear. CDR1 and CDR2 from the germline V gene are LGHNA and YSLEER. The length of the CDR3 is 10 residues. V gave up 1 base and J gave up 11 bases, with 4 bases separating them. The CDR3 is CASSQGQQYF. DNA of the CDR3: TGCGCCAGCAGCCAAGGGCAGCAGTATTTT.

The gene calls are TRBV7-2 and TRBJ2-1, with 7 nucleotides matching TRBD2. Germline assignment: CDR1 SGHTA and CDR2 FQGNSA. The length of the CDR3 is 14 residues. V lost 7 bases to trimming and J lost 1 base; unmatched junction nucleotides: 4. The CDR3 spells CASTLGLSYNEQFF. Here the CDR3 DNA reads TGTGCCAGCACCCTGGGACTATCCTACAATGAGCAGTTCTTC.

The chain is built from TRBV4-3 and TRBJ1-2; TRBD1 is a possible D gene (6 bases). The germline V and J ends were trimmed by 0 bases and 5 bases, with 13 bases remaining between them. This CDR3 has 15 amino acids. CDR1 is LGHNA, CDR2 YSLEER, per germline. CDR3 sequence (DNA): TGCGCCAGCAGCCAAGATCGACAGGCATTGTATGGCTACACCTTC. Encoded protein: CASSQDRQALYGYTF.

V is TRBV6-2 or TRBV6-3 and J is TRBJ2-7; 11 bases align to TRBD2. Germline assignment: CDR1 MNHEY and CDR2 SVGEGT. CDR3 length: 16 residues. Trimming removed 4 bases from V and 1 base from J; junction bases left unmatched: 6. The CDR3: CASSSSGTSGSYEQYF. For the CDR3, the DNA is TGTGCCAGCAGTTCATCCGGGACTAGCGGATCCTACGAGCAGTACTTC.

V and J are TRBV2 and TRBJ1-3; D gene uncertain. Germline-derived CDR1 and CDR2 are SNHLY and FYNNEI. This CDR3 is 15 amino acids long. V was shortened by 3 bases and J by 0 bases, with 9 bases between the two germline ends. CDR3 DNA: TGTGCCAGCAGTGATAGGGCCCTCTCTGGAAACACCATATATTTT. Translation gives CASSDRALSGNTIYF.

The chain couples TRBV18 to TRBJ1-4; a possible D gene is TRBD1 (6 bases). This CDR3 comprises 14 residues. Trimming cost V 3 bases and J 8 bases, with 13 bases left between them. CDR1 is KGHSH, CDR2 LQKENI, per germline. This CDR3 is CASSPQGQGEKLFF. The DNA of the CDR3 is TGTGCCAGCTCACCCCAGGGGCAGGGGGAAAAACTGTTTTTT. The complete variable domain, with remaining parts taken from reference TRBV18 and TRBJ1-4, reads NAGVMQNPRHLVRRRGQEARLRCSPMKGHSHVYWYRQLPEEGLKFMVYLQKENIIDESGMPKERFSAEFPKEGPSILRIQQVVRGDSAAYFCASSPQGQGEKLFFGSGTQLSVL.

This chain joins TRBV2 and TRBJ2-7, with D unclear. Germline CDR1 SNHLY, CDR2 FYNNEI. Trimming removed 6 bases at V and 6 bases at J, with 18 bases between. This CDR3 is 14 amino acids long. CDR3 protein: CASRFGLVSSEQYF. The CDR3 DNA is TGTGCCAGCAGGTTTGGCCTTGTCTCTTCCGAGCAGTACTTC.